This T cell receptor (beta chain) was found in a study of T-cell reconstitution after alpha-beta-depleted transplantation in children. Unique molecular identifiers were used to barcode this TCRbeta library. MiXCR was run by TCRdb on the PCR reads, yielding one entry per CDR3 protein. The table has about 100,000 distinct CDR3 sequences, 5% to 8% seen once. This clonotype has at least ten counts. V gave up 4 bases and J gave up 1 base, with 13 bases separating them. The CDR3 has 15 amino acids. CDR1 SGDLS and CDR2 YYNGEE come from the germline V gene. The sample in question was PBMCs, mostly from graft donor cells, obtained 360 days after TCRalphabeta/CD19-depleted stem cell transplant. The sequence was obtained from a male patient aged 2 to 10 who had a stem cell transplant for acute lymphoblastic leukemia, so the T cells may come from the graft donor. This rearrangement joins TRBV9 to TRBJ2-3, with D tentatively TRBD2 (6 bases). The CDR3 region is CASSPYGGRTDTQYF. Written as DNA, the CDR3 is TGTGCCAGCAGCCCTTACGGGGGTCGCACAGATACGCAGTATTTT.